This passage covers 6 T cell receptor beta chains from one sample sequenced in a study of blood T cell repertoires in COVID-19. The table came from immunoSEQ multiplex PCR; TCRdb's copy has only in-frame clones and leaves some out. In the table there are 390,000 or so clones, around 87% of which are singletons. Input material: peripheral blood. Source of these receptors: a woman between 25 and 40 years old with COVID-19, enrolled during active disease.

The chain links TRBV5-1 to TRBJ1-1, with a possible D match to TRBD1 (5 bases). This CDR3 comprises 14 residues. Germline CDR1 SGHRS, CDR2 YFSETQ. With 6 bases removed from V and 8 bases from J, the gap between germline ends came to 20 bases. In nucleotides, the CDR3 is TGCGCCAGCATCCCAGACAGTGGGTCTACCGAAGCTTTCTTT. This encodes CASIPDSGSTEAFF.

The chain recombines TRBV18 with TRBJ1-6, with a tentative D call TRBD1 (5 bases). Germline V gives CDR1 KGHSH, CDR2 LQKENI. The CDR3 has 15 amino acids. Deletions cut 1 base from V and 3 bases from J, with 7 bases between. CDR3 sequence (DNA): TGTGCCAGCTCACCACAAGGGGTCTATAATTCACCCCTCCACTTT. As protein: CASSPQGVYNSPLHF.

The CDR3 DNA sequence: TGTGCCAGCAGCGTTGGACAGCCAGGGGCCTACGAGCAGTACTTC. Translated, it gives CASSVGQPGAYEQYF. The V and J genes are TRBV9 and TRBJ2-7; maybe TRBD1 (6 bases). The CDR3 is made up of 15 amino acids. The germline V and J ends were trimmed by 2 bases and 2 bases, with 14 bases remaining between them. Germline values: CDR1 SGDLS, CDR2 YYNGEE.

The chain combines TRBV28 with TRBJ1-2; 8 bases line up with TRBD1. Germline CDR1 MDHEN, CDR2 SYDVKM. J lost 6 bases, V lost 5 bases, and 8 bases had no gene match. This CDR3 spans 14 amino acids. The CDR3 DNA sequence: TGTGCCAGCAGTCCCCCGGGACAGGCGAATGGCTACACCTTC. As protein: CASSPPGQANGYTF.

This rearrangement joins TRBV7-6 to TRBJ2-5; TRBD1 agrees at 7 bases. The length of the CDR3 is 14 residues. Germline lookup yields CDR1 SGHVS and CDR2 FNYEAQ. V lost 5 bases to trimming and J lost 5 bases; unmatched junction nucleotides: 8. As DNA, the CDR3 is TGTGCCAGCAGCCCTACAGGGGTACGCGAGACCCAGTACTTC. Its protein product is CASSPTGVRETQYF.

Of note for this clone: The germline gene is not matched at one end of the junction; a read error may be the cause. The CDR3 loop is CASSLAIPLAGGPLETQYF. The CDR3 coding sequence is TGTGCTAGCAGCTTAGCGATCCCCCTAGCGGGAGGGCCCTTGGAGACCCAGTACTTC. The V and J genes are TRBV7-7 and TRBJ2-5, with 12 bases that match TRBD2. Germline CDR1 SSHAT, CDR2 FNYEAQ (reference sequence). The length of the CDR3 is 19 residues. Filled out from reference TRBV7-7 and TRBJ2-5, the complete variable domain reads GAGVSQSPRYKVTKRGQDVTLRCDPISSHATLYWYQQALGQGPEFLTYFNYEAQPDKSGLPSDRFSAERPEGSISTLTIQRTEQRDSAMYRCASSLAIPLAGGPLETQYFGPGTRLLVL.